The rows below give T cell receptor beta chains drawn from one sample of a study of early T cells in non-severe SARS-CoV-2 infection. Via MiXCR, TCRdb re-called the 5' RACE reads, giving one row per CDR3 protein. The sample has some 30,000 distinct CDR3 sequences, approximately 5% seen once. The material sequenced was whole blood. The receptors stem from an adult who was a healthcare worker with PCR-confirmed SARS-CoV-2 infection or an uninfected control (not recorded which). Each CDR3 is given with its conserved first and last residue. A D gene is named only where the DNA matches it firmly. Size tells how often a clone was seen (once, few, many) or the class of an expanded clone, and some rows leave it out.

J | D | V | size | DNA | CDR3
TRBJ2-7 | NA | TRBV12-3/TRBV12-4 | many | TGTGCCAGCAGTTTACGCACGTGGGAGCAGTACTTC | CASSLRTWEQYF
TRBJ2-2 | NA | TRBV12-3/TRBV12-4 | many | TGTGCCAGCAGTCCGGGACTGAGCACCGGGGAGCTGTTTTTT | CASSPGLSTGELFF
TRBJ1-1 | NA | TRBV29-1 | many | TGCAGCGCCACGCAGGGTTCCACTGAAGCTTTCTTT | CSATQGSTEAFF
TRBJ2-3 | NA | TRBV2 | few | TGTGCCAGCACCGAGGGGAGCGGACCCACAGATACGCAGTATTTT | CASTEGSGPTDTQYF
TRBJ1-5 | TRBD1 | TRBV28 | many | TGTGCCAGCAGTCCAGGGGGGAGGGATAGCAATCAGCCCCAGCATTTT | CASSPGGRDSNQPQHF
TRBJ2-2 | NA | TRBV9 | many | TGTGCCAGCAGCCCACTGGGGGAACTCGACACCGGGGAGCTGTTTTTT | CASSPLGELDTGELFF
TRBJ2-4 | TRBD2 | TRBV7-2 | many | TGTGCCAGCAGCTTAGCGCGGAACGGGGGGGCTGGAAACATTCAGTACTTC | CASSLARNGGAGNIQYF
TRBJ2-2 | NA | TRBV6-2/TRBV6-3 | NA | TGTGCCTCTCGGACGCCTCGGTACACCGGGGAGCTGTTTTTT | CASRTPRYTGELFF
TRBJ2-5 | TRBD2 | TRBV9 | many | TGTGCCAGCAGCGCCTTGGGGGGGAGAGAGACCCAGTACTTC | CASSALGGRETQYF
TRBJ2-3 | NA | TRBV29-1 | NA | TGCAGCGTTGCTGGCCCTATCTGGGGGAAGAGCACAGATACGCAGTATTTT | CSVAGPIWGKSTDTQYF
TRBJ2-1 | NA | TRBV4-3 | few | TGCGCCAGCAGCCAAGATTCCCCGTGGAGCTCCTACAATGAGCAGTTCTTC | CASSQDSPWSSYNEQFF
TRBJ2-1 | TRBD2 | TRBV10-2 | many | TGCGCCAGCAGCGATAAAGGGACTAGCGGGTACAATGAGCAGTTCTTC | CASSDKGTSGYNEQFF
TRBJ1-1 | NA | TRBV11-2 | many | TGTGCCAGCAGCTTCCACCTCAGGGGTGAAGCTTTCTTT | CASSFHLRGEAFF
TRBJ1-2 | NA | TRBV5-6 | NA | TGTGCCAGCAGCCAGGGACCGGAGGGACACTATGGCTACACCTTC | CASSQGPEGHYGYTF
TRBJ2-7 | NA | TRBV19 | many | TGTGCCAGTAGTATCCCGGGACCTTACGAGCAGTACTTC | CASSIPGPYEQYF
TRBJ2-1 | NA | TRBV12-3/TRBV12-4 | many | TGTGCCAGCAGTTTCCCCCACCGAGGGGGAGAACGAGGCAATGAGCAGTTCTTC | CASSFPHRGGERGNEQFF
TRBJ1-1 | NA | TRBV10-2 | many | TGCGCCAGCAGGAGAGGGGACAAGAACACTGAAGCTTTCTTT | CASRRGDKNTEAFF
TRBJ2-7 | NA | TRBV7-2 | many | TGTGCCAGTGCACGTAGCCCAGGGGTCCACGAGCAGTACTTC | CASARSPGVHEQYF
TRBJ2-5 | NA | TRBV5-1 | NA | TGCACCAGCAGCTTGGGAGCCGGGCAGGGCAACCAAGAGACCCAGTACTTC | CTSSLGAGQGNQETQYF